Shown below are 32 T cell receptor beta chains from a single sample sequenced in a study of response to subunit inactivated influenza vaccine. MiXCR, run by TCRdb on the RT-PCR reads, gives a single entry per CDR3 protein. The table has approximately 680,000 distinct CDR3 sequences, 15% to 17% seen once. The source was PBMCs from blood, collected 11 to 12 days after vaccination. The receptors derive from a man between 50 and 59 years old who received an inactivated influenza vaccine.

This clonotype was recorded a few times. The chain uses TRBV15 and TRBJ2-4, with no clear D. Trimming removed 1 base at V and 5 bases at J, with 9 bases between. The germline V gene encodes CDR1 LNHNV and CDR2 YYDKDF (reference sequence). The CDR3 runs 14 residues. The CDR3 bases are TGTGCCACCAGCAGAGGCGGACCGCAAAACATTCAGTACTTC. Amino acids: CATSRGGPQNIQYF.

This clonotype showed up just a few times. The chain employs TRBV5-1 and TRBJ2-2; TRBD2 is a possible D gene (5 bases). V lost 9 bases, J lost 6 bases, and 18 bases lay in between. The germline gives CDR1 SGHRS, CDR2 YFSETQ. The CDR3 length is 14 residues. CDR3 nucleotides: TGCGCCACCTCTAGGGTGAGGGATGCCGGGGAGCTGTTTTTT. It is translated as CATSRVRDAGELFF.

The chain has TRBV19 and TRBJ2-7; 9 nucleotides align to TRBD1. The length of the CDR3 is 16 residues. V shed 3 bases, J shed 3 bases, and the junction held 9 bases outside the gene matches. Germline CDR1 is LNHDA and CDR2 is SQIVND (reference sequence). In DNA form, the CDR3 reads TGTGCCAGTAGTATTCGTCCCGGGACAGGGTTCTACGAGCAGTACTTC. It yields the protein CASSIRPGTGFYEQYF.

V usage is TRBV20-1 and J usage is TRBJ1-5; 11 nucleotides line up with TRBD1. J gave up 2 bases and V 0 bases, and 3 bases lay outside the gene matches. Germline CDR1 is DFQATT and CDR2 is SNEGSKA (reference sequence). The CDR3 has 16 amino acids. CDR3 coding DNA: TGCAGTGCTAGAGATGGGACAGGGGGAGGCAATCAGCCCCAGCATTTT. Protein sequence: CSARDGTGGGNQPQHF.

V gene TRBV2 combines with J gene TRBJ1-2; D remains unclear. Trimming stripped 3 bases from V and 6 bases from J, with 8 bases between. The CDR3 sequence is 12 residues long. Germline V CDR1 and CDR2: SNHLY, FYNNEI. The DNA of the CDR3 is TGTGCCAGCAGTGACGTGGGTGATGGCTACACCTTC. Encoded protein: CASSDVGDGYTF.

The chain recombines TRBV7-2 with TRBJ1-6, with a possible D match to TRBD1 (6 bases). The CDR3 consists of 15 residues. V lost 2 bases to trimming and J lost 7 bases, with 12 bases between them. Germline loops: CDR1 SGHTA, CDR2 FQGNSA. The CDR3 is CASSLLGADNSPLHF. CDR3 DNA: TGTGCCAGCAGCTTACTGGGGGCTGACAATTCACCCCTCCACTTT.

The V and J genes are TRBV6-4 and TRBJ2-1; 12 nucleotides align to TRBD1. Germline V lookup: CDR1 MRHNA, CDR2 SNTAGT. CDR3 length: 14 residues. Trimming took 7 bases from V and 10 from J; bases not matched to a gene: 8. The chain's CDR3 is CASTPRDRGPEQFF. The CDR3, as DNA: TGTGCCAGCACTCCCCGGGACAGGGGGCCGGAGCAGTTCTTC.

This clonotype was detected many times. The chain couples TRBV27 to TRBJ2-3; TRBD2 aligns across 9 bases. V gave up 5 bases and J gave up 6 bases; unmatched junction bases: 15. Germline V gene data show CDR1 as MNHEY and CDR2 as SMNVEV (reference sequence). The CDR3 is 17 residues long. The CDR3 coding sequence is TGTGCCAGCAGTCAACGACTAGCGGTAGAAGGGGCGGATACGCAGTATTTT. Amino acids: CASSQRLAVEGADTQYF.

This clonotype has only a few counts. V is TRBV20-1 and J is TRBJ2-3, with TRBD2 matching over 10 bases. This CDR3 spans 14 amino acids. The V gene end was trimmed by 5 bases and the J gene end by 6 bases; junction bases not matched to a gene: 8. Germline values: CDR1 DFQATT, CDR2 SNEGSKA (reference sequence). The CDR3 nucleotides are TGCAGTGCTCTCTCTAGCGGGGGACAGGATACGCAGTATTTT. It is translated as CSALSSGGQDTQYF.

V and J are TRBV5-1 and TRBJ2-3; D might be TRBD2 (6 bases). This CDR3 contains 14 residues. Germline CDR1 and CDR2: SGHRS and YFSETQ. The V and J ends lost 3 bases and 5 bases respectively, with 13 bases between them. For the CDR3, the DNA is TGCGCCAGCAGCTCCGGCGGGGCGGGAGATACGCAGTATTTT. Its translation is CASSSGGAGDTQYF.

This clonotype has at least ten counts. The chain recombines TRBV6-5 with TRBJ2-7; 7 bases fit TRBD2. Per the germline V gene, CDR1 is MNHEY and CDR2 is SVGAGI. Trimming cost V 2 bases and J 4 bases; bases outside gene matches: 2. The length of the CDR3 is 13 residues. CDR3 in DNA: TGTGCCAGCAGTTACAGGGAGGGGTACGAGCAGTACTTC. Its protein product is CASSYREGYEQYF.

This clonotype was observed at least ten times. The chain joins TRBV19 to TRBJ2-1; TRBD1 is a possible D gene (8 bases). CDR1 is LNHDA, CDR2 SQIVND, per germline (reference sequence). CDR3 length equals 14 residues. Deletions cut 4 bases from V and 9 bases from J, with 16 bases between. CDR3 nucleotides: TGTGCCAGTAGTAATAACAGGGGGGGAGGTGAGCAGTTCTTC. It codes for CASSNNRGGGEQFF.

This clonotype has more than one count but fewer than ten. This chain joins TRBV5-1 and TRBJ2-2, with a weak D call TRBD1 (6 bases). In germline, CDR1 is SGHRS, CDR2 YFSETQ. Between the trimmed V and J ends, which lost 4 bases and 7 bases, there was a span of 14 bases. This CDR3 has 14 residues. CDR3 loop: CASSIGQTGGELFF. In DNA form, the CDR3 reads TGCGCCAGCAGCATCGGACAGACCGGCGGGGAGCTGTTTTTT.

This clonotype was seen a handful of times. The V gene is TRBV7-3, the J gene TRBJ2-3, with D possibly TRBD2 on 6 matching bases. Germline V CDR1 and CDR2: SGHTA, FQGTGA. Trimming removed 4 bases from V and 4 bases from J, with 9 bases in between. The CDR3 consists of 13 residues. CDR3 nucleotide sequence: TGTGCCAGCAGCTCGCGACTAGCAGATACGCAGTATTTT. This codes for CASSSRLADTQYF.

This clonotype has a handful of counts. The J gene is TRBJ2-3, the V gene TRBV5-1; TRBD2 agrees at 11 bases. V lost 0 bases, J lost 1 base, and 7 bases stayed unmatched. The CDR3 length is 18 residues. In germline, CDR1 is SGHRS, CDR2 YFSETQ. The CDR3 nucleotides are TGCGCCAGCAGCTTGGCCCTTCTAGCGGGGGGACGCACAGATACGCAGTATTTT. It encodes CASSLALLAGGRTDTQYF.

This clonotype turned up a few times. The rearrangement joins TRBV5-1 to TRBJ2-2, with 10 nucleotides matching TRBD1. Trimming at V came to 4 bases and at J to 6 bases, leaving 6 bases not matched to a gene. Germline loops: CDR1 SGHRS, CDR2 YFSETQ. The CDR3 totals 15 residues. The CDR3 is CASSPTDRGAGELFF. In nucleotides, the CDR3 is TGCGCCAGCAGCCCAACGGACAGGGGGGCCGGGGAGCTGTTTTTT.

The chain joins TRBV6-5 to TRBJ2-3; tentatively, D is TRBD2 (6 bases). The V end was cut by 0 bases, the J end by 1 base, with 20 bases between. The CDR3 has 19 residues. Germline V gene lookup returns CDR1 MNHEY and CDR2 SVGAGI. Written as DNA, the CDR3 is TGTGCCAGCAGTTACTCAGTATCGAGACCATGGGGGGGCACAGATACGCAGTATTTT. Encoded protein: CASSYSVSRPWGGTDTQYF.

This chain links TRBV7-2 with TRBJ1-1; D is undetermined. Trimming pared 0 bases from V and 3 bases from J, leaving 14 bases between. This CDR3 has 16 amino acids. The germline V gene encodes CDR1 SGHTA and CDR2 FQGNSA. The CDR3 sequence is CASSLAPRSRYTEAFF. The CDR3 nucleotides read TGTGCCAGCAGCTTAGCTCCAAGGAGTAGGTACACTGAAGCTTTCTTT. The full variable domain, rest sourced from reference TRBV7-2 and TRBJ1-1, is GAGVSQSPSNKVTEKGKDVELRCDPISGHTALYWYRQSLGQGLEFLIYFQGNSAPDKSGLPSDRFSAERTGGSVSTLTIQRTQQEDSAVYLCASSLAPRSRYTEAFFGQGTRLTVV.

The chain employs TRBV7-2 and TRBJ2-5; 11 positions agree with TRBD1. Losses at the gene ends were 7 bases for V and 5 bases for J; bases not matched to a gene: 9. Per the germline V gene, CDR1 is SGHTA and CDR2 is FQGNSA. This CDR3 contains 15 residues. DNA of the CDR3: TGTGCCAGCAACATAGGACAGGGGGCGCACGAGACCCAGTACTTC. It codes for CASNIGQGAHETQYF.

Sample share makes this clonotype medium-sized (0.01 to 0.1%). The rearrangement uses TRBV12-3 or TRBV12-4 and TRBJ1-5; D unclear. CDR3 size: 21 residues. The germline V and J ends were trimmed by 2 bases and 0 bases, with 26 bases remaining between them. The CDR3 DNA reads TGTGCCAGCAGTTTAACGCTCCGTGTAGGCTTGCGGCAGGATAGCAATCAGCCCCAGCATTTT. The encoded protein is CASSLTLRVGLRQDSNQPQHF.

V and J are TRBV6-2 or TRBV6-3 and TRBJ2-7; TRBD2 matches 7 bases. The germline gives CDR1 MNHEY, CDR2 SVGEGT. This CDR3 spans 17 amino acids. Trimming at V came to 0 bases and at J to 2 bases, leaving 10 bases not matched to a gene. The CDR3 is CASSYSTAREIPYEQYF. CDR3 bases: TGTGCCAGCAGTTACTCGACGGCGCGGGAGATTCCCTACGAGCAGTACTTC.

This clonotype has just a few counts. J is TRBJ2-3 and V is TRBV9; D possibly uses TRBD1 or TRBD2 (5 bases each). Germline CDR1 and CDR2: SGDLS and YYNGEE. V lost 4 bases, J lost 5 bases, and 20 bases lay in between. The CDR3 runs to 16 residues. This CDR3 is CASSSGTNSGRDTQYF. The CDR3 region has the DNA TGTGCCAGCAGCTCCGGGACCAACAGCGGTAGAGATACGCAGTATTTT.

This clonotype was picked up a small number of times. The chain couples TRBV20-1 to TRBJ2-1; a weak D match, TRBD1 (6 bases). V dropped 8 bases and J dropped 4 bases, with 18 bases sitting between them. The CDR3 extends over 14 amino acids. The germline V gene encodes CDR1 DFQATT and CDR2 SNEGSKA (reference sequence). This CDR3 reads CSTKRGSTYNEQFF. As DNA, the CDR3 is TGCAGTACAAAGAGGGGGAGTACGTACAATGAGCAGTTCTTC.

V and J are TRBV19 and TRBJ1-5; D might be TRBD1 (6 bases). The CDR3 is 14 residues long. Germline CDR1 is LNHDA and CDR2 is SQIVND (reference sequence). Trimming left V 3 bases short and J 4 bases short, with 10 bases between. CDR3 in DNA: TGTGCCAGTAGTATCCCGCAGGGGAATCAGCCCCAGCATTTT. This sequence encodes CASSIPQGNQPQHF.

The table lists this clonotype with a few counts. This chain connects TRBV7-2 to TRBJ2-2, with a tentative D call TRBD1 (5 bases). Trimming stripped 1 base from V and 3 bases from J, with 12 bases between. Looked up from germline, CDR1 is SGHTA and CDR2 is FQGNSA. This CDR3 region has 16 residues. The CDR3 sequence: CASSLGVFRDTGELFF. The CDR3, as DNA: TGTGCCAGCAGCTTAGGCGTTTTCAGGGACACCGGGGAGCTGTTTTTT.

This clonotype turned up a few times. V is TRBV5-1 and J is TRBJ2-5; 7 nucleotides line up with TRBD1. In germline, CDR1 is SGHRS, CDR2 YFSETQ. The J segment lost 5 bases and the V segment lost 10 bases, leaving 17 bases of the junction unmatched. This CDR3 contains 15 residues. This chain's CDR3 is CAGERGLHRTETQYF. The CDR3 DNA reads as TGCGCCGGGGAAAGGGGGCTACATAGAACTGAGACCCAGTACTTC.

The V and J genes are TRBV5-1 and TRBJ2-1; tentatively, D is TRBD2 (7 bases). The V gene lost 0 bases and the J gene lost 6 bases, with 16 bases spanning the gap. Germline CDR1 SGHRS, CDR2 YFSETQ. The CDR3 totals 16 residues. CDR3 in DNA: TGCGCCAGCAGCTTGGGTCTCGGGCGGGGGCCCAATGAGCAGTTCTTC. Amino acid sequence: CASSLGLGRGPNEQFF.

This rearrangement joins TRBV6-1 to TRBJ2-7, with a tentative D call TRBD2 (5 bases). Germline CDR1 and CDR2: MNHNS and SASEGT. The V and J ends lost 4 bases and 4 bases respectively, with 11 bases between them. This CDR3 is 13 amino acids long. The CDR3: CASSVQLGYEQYF. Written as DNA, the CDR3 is TGTGCCAGCAGTGTTCAACTAGGTTACGAGCAGTACTTC.

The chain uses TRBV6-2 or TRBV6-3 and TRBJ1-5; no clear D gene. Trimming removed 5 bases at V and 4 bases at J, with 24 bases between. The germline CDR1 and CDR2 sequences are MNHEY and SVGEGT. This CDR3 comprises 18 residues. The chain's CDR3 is CASSRPGQADARNQPQHF. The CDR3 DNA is TGTGCCAGCAGTCGTCCCGGGCAGGCGGACGCGCGAAATCAGCCCCAGCATTTT.

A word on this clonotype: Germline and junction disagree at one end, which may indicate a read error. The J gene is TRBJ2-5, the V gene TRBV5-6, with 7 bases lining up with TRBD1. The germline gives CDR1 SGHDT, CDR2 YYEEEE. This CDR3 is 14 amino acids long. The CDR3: CASSLQQGHETKYF. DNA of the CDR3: TGTGCCAGCAGCTTGCAACAGGGGCACGAGACCAAGTACTTC.

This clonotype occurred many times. The CDR3 is CASSHRGSYNEQFF. In DNA form, the CDR3 reads TGTGCCAGCAGCCACAGGGGTTCCTACAATGAGCAGTTCTTC. This chain connects TRBV3-1 to TRBJ2-1; D might be TRBD1 (6 bases). V was cut by 3 bases and J by 1 base, with 7 bases left in between. CDR3 length equals 14 residues. Germline CDR1 and CDR2: LGHDT and YNNKEL (reference sequence).

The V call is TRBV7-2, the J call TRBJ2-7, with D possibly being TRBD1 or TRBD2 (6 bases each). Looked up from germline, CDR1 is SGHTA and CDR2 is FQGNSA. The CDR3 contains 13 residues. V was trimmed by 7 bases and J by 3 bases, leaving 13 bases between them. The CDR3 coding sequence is TGTGCCAGCACAACCCGGGGGCTCTACGAGCAGTACTTC. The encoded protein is CASTTRGLYEQYF.